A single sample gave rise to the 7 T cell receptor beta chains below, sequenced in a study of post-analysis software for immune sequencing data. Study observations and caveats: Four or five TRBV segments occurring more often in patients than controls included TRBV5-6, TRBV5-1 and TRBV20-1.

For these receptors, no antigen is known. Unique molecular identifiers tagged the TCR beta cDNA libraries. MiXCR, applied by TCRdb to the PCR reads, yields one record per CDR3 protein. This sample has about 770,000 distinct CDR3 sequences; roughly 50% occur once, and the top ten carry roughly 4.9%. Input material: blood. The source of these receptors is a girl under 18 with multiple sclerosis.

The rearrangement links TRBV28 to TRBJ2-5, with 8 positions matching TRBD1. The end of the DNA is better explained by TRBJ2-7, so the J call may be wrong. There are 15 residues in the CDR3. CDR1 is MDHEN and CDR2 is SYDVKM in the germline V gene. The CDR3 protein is CASSPPTGETYEQYF. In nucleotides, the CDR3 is TGTGCCAGCAGCCCCCCGACAGGGGAGACCTACGAGCAGTACTTC.

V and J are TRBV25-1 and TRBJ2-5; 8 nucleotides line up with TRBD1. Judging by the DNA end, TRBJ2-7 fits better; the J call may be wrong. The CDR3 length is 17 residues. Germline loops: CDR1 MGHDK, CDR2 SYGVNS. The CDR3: CASSGQTPDRVCYEQYF. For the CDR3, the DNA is TGTGCCAGCAGTGGACAAACCCCGGACAGGGTTTGCTACGAGCAGTACTTC.

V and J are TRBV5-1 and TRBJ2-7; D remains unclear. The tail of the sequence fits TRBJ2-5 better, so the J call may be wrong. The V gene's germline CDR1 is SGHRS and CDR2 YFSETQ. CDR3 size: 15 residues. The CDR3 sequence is CASSLEVAARETQYF. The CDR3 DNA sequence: TGCGCCAGCAGCTTGGAGGTCGCGGCCAGGGAGACCCAGTACTTC.

CDR3 sequence reads: CASSHPREIAGTSISGYNEQFF. CDR3 DNA: TGCGCCAGCAGCCACCCTCGGGAGATCGCCGGGACTAGCATATCGGGCTACAATGAGCAGTTCTTC. The chain uses TRBV4-1 and TRBJ2-1; 9 nucleotides match TRBD2. CDR1 and CDR2 from the germline V gene are MGHRA and YSYEKL. The trim removed 3 bases at V and 3 bases at J, leaving 24 bases unmatched. The CDR3 spans 22 residues.

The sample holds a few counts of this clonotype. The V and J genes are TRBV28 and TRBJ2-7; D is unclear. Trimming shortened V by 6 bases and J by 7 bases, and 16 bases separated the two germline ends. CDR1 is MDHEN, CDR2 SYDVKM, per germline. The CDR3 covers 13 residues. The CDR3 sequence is CASSPAVAWEQYF. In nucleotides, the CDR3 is TGTGCCAGCAGCCCCGCGGTAGCCTGGGAGCAGTACTTC.

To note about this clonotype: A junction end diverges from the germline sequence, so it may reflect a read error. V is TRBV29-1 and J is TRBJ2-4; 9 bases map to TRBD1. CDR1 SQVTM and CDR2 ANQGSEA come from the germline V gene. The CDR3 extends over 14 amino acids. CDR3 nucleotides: TGCAGCGGGGGTTGGGACAGGGTTCCCTACGAGCAGCACTTC. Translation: CSGGWDRVPYEQHF.

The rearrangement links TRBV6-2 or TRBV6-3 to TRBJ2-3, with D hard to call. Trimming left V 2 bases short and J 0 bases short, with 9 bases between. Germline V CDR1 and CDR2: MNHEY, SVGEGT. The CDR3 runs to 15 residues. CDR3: CASSYGVTSTDTQYF. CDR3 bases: TGTGCCAGCAGTTACGGGGTAACTAGCACAGATACGCAGTATTTT.